The 5 T cell receptor beta chains below come from one sample, sequenced in a study of T-cell memory formation after mild COVID-19. Via MiXCR, TCRdb re-called the 5' RACE reads, giving one row per CDR3 protein. This sample carries more than 250,000 distinct CDR3 sequences, roughly 16% of them seen once, and the ten largest clones take around a fifth. Specimen: PBMCs or a T cell subset sorted from them (not recorded which). All receptors derive from a young man who had mild COVID-19 (a few samples of this study predate the infection). Cell type and time point are not known.

This clonotype was observed a few times. The chain recombines TRBV7-9 with TRBJ1-1; D is possibly TRBD1 (6 bases). CDR1 is SEHNR and CDR2 is FQNEAQ in the germline V gene (reference sequence). This CDR3 is 15 amino acids long. Trimming removed 5 bases from V and 1 base from J, with 14 bases in between. CDR3 protein: CASSPRGGQNTEAFF. CDR3 nucleotides: TGTGCCAGCAGCCCCCGGGGGGGGCAGAACACTGAAGCTTTCTTT.

The J gene is TRBJ2-5, the V gene TRBV5-6; 7 bases are a match to TRBD1. Trimming at V came to 0 bases and at J to 5 bases, leaving 7 bases not matched to a gene. The CDR3 totals 15 residues. Germline values: CDR1 SGHDT, CDR2 YYEEEE. CDR3 region: CASSLGDRVEETQYF. CDR3 nucleotide sequence: TGTGCCAGCAGCTTGGGCGACAGGGTTGAGGAGACCCAGTACTTC.

The rearrangement joins TRBV5-5 to TRBJ2-1; 11 bases match TRBD2. The J segment lost 5 bases and the V segment lost 4 bases, leaving 17 bases of the junction unmatched. This CDR3 has 19 amino acids. Per the germline V gene, CDR1 is SGHKS and CDR2 is YYEKEE (reference sequence). The CDR3 bases are TGTGCCAGCAGCCCTTGGGCCGGGACTAGCGGCCCTTTCGACAATGAGCAGTTCTTC. Amino acids: CASSPWAGTSGPFDNEQFF.

The genes are TRBV7-2 and TRBJ2-1; D is possibly TRBD2 (5 bases). The CDR3 sequence is 14 residues long. Germline V gives CDR1 SGHTA, CDR2 FQGNSA. The germline V and J ends were trimmed by 0 bases and 7 bases, with 10 bases remaining between them. The CDR3 DNA follows: TGTGCCAGCAGCTTAGCGCTAAGAGGGAATGAGCAGTTCTTC. Encoded protein: CASSLALRGNEQFF.

The sample holds a few counts of this clonotype. The rearrangement links TRBV27 to TRBJ1-4; no firm D call. The CDR3 consists of 14 residues. Germline CDR1 reads MNHEY; CDR2 reads SMNVEV (reference sequence). V lost 2 bases and J 5 bases, leaving 9 bases between the germline ends. The DNA of the CDR3 is TGTGCCAGCAGTTTACTGGGCTACAATGAAAAACTGTTTTTT. This encodes CASSLLGYNEKLFF.